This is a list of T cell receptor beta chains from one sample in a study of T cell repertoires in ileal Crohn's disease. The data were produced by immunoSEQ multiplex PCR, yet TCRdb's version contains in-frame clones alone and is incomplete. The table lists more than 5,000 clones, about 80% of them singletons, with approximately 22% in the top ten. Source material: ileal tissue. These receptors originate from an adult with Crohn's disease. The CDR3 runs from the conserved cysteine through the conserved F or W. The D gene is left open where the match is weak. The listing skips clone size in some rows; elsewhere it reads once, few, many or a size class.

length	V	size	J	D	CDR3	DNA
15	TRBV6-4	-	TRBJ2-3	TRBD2	CASSEIAGGADTQYF	TGTGCCAGCAGTGAAATAGCGGGGGGAGCTGATACGCAGTATTTT
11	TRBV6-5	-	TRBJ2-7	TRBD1	CASRTGAEQYF	TGTGCCAGCAGGACAGGGGCCGAGCAGTACTTC
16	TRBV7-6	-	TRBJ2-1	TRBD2	CASSWTSGSSYNEQFF	TGTGCCAGCAGCTGGACTAGCGGGAGTTCCTACAATGAGCAGTTCTTC
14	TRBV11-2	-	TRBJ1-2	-	CASSLAPTTYGYTF	TGTGCCAGCAGCTTAGCCCCGACAACCTATGGCTACACCTTC
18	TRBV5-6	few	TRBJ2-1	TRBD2	CASSLGLAGRSSYNEQFF	TGTGCCAGCAGCTTGGGACTAGCGGGGCGTAGCTCCTACAATGAGCAGTTCTTC
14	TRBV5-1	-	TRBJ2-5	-	CASSPQGLWETQYF	TGCGCCAGCAGCCCACAGGGTTTGTGGGAGACCCAGTACTTC
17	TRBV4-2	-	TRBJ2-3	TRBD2	CASSGTSGGALTDTQYF	TGTGCCAGCAGCGGGACTAGCGGGGGGGCTTTAACAGATACGCAGTATTTT
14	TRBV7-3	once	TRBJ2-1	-	CASNWGVGDNEQFF	TGTGCCAGCAATTGGGGCGTGGGCGACAATGAGCAGTTCTTC
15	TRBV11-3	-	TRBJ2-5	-	CASSLDGRQGETQYF	TGTGCCAGCAGCTTAGATGGTCGCCAGGGTGAGACCCAGTACTTC
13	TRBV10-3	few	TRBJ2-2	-	CAISESETGELFF	TGTGCCATCAGTGAGTCTGAAACCGGGGAGCTGTTTTTT
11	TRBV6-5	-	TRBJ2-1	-	CASSISGEQFF	TGTGCCAGCAGCATTAGTGGGGAGCAGTTCTTC
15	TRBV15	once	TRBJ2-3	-	CATSRQGLSTDTQYF	TGTGCCACCAGCAGACAGGGTTTAAGCACAGATACGCAGTATTTT
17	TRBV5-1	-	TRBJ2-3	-	CASSRTGPGTNTDTQYF	TGCGCCAGCAGCCGTACAGGTCCCGGGACGAACACAGATACGCAGTATTTT
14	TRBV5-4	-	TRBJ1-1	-	CASSRVSANTEAFF	TGTGCCAGCAGCCGGGTTTCCGCAAACACTGAAGCTTTCTTT
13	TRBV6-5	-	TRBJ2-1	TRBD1	CASTPDRANEQFF	TGTGCCAGCACCCCGGACAGGGCAAATGAGCAGTTCTTC
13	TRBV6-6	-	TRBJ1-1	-	CASRLTGNTEAFF	TGTGCCAGCAGACTTACGGGGAACACTGAAGCTTTCTTT
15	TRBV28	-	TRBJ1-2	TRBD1	CASSEDRGFNYGYTF	TGTGCCAGCAGTGAAGACAGGGGGTTTAACTATGGCTACACCTTC
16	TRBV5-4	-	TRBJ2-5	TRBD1	CASSPGDRGILETQYF	TGTGCCAGCAGCCCCGGGGACAGGGGTATTCTGGAGACCCAGTACTTC
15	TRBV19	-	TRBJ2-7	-	CASSTYDLPNYEQYF	TGTGCCAGTTCTACCTACGATTTACCTAACTACGAGCAGTACTTC
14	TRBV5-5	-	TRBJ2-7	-	CASSLGGLAYEQYF	TGTGCCAGCAGCTTAGGAGGCCTGGCCTACGAGCAGTACTTC
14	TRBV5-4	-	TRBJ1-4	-	CASSLSRQPQKLFF	TGTGCCAGCAGCTTAAGTCGACAGCCTCAAAAACTGTTTTTT
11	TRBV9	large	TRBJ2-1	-	CASSVGYEQFF	TGTGCCAGCAGCGTCGGATATGAGCAGTTCTTC
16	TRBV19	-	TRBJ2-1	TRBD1	CASSIPPGQGADEQFF	TGTGCCAGTAGTATCCCACCGGGACAGGGGGCGGATGAGCAGTTCTTC
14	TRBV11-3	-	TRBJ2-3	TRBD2	CASSLGLATDTQYF	TGTGCCAGCAGCTTAGGACTAGCGACAGATACGCAGTATTTT
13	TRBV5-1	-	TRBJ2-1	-	CASSLNSNNEQFF	TGCGCCAGCAGCTTGAATAGCAACAATGAGCAGTTCTTC
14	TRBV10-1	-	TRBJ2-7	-	CASSVGRGSYEQYF	TGCGCCAGCAGTGTCGGAAGGGGGTCCTACGAGCAGTACTTC
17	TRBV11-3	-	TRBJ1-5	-	CASRIVNGPQPNQPQHF	TGTGCCAGCAGAATAGTAAACGGACCGCAACCTAATCAGCCCCAGCATTTT
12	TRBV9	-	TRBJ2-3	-	CASSEQMDTQYF	TGTGCCAGCAGCGAGCAAATGGATACGCAGTATTTT
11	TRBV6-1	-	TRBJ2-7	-	CASSFINEQYF	TGTGCCAGCAGTTTTATCAACGAGCAGTACTTC
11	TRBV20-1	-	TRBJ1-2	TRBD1	CSATTGEGYTF	TGCAGTGCCACGACAGGGGAGGGCTACACCTTC
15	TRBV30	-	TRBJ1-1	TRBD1	CAWSVGQGRRSEAFF	TGTGCCTGGAGTGTAGGACAGGGGAGAAGGTCTGAAGCTTTCTTT
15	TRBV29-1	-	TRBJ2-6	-	CSAGTSYSGANVLTF	TGCAGCGCTGGGACATCCTATTCTGGGGCCAACGTCCTGACTTTC
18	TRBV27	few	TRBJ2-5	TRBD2	CASSLFSGRAPGGETQYF	TGTGCCAGCAGTTTATTTAGCGGGAGGGCCCCGGGGGGAGAGACCCAGTACTTC